Presented here are 30 T cell receptor beta chains from one specimen sequenced in a study of cytomegalovirus exposure and HLA in healthy donors. The PCR employed 60 Vbeta primers together with 13 Jbeta primers. Assay used: immunoSEQ multiplex PCR; TCRdb lists only in-frame clones, some missing. The repertoire holds 83,000 or so clones, with over 75% as singletons. The specimen sequenced was PBMCs. The source is a female donor in good health and CMV-seronegative.

The chain is built from TRBV10-2 and TRBJ2-5; 7 nucleotides line up with TRBD1. This CDR3 contains 13 residues. Per the germline V gene, CDR1 is WSHSY and CDR2 is SAAADI. The J segment lost 3 bases and the V segment lost 6 bases, leaving 4 bases of the junction unmatched. The DNA for the CDR3 is TGCGCCAGCAGGTGGACAGGCAAAGAGACCCAGTACTTC. This translates into CASRWTGKETQYF.

The rearrangement uses TRBV5-1 and TRBJ2-7; 8 positions match TRBD2. The CDR3 consists of 17 residues. Germline CDR1 is SGHRS and CDR2 is YFSETQ. The V gene end was trimmed by 1 base and the J gene end by 4 bases; junction bases not matched to a gene: 13. CDR3 protein: CASSLTLGSGSEYEQYF. CDR3 sequence (DNA): TGCGCCAGCAGCTTGACACTTGGGAGCGGGAGTGAGTACGAGCAGTACTTC.

V usage is TRBV20-1 and J usage is TRBJ2-1; D ambiguous. Germline V gene lookup returns CDR1 DFQATT and CDR2 SNEGSKA (reference sequence). The ends were cut back, 5 bases at V and 10 bases at J, with 12 bases in the middle. The length of the CDR3 is 11 residues. The CDR3 here is CSARNYQEQFF. The CDR3 bases are TGCAGTGCTCGCAACTACCAGGAGCAGTTCTTC.

This clone was picked up a small number of times. The chain joins TRBV5-4 to TRBJ2-1; 9 bases line up with TRBD2. Trimming at V came to 3 bases and at J to 6 bases, leaving 4 bases not matched to a gene. CDR1 is SGHNT and CDR2 is YYREEE in the germline V gene (reference sequence). This CDR3 region has 14 residues. CDR3 residues: CASSSKAGGNEQFF. The CDR3 coding sequence is TGTGCCAGCAGCTCCAAAGCGGGAGGCAATGAGCAGTTCTTC.

The rearrangement joins TRBV29-1 to TRBJ1-2; a weak D match, TRBD1 (5 bases). In germline, CDR1 is SQVTM, CDR2 ANQGSEA. V lost 6 bases and J 5 bases, leaving 13 bases between the germline ends. The CDR3 has 12 residues. The CDR3 region is CSVEDGQYGYTF. CDR3 DNA sequence: TGCAGCGTAGAGGACGGACAATATGGCTACACCTTC. The complete variable domain, with remaining parts taken from reference TRBV29-1 and TRBJ1-2, reads SAVISQKPSRDICQRGTSLTIQCQVDSQVTMMFWYRQQPGQSLTLIATANQGSEATYESGFVIDKFPISRPNLTFSTLTVSNMSPEDSSIYLCSVEDGQYGYTFGSGTRLTVV.

This sequence joins TRBV6-6 and TRBJ2-7, with a possible D match to TRBD2 (5 bases). Deletions cut 7 bases from V and 3 bases from J, with 13 bases between. The CDR3 contains 13 residues. The germline V gene has CDR1 MNHNY and CDR2 SVGAGI (reference sequence). CDR3 amino acids: CASTLEAFYEQYF. The CDR3 DNA reads as TGTGCCAGCACCCTGGAGGCCTTCTACGAGCAGTACTTC.

The V and J genes are TRBV7-9 and TRBJ2-5, with TRBD1 identical over 7 bases. The CDR3 consists of 13 residues. Germline lookup yields CDR1 SEHNR and CDR2 FQNEAQ (reference sequence). After removal of 5 bases from V and 6 bases from J, the junction contained 6 bases not matched to a gene. In nucleotides, the CDR3 is TGTGCCAGCAGCGGCTGGGACAGAAAGACCCAGTACTTC. Translation: CASSGWDRKTQYF.

The chain is built from TRBV6-6 and TRBJ1-2, with 10 bases that match TRBD1. Germline values: CDR1 MNHNY, CDR2 SVGAGI (reference sequence). The CDR3 has 13 residues. Trimming took 6 bases from V and 6 from J; bases not matched to a gene: 4. CDR3 in DNA: TGTGCCAGCAGCCTCGGGACAGGGGATGGCTACACCTTC. It translates to CASSLGTGDGYTF.

About this clone: One end of the junction fails to match germline, which may point to a read error. V and J are TRBV2 and TRBJ1-1; 9 positions match TRBD1. The CDR3 is made up of 14 amino acids. The germline CDR1 and CDR2 sequences are SNHLY and FYNNEI. CDR3 in amino acids: CATLRDRVNTEAFF. CDR3 bases: TGTGCCACATTAAGGGACAGGGTGAATACTGAAGCTTTCTTT.

Regarding this clone: The same CDR3 is also encoded by other DNA sequences in this sample. The V and J genes are TRBV29-1 and TRBJ1-1; D is possibly TRBD1 (5 bases). Trimming shortened V by 6 bases and J by 4 bases, and 9 bases separated the two germline ends. The germline gives CDR1 SQVTM, CDR2 ANQGSEA. CDR3 length equals 11 residues. In DNA form, the CDR3 reads TGCAGCGTCGGGGGGGGCACTGAAGCTTTCTTT. As protein: CSVGGGTEAFF.

The chain is built from TRBV7-9 and TRBJ1-2; D is ambiguous. Per the germline V gene, CDR1 is SEHNR and CDR2 is FQNEAQ (reference sequence). V lost 1 base, J lost 3 bases, and 6 bases lay in between. The CDR3 consists of 13 residues. This CDR3 reads CASSLVPYYGYTF. DNA of the CDR3: TGTGCCAGCAGCTTAGTCCCCTACTATGGCTACACCTTC.

The rearrangement links TRBV11-2 to TRBJ1-5; no definite D call. The V and J ends lost 1 base and 4 bases respectively, with 5 bases between them. The CDR3 has 13 amino acids. Germline CDR1 is SGHAT and CDR2 is FQNNGV. The CDR3 DNA reads as TGTGCCAGCAGCTTAGTTCTGAATCAGCCCCAGCATTTT. Translation: CASSLVLNQPQHF.

The rearrangement uses TRBV28 and TRBJ1-1; 7 bases match TRBD1. In germline, CDR1 is MDHEN, CDR2 SYDVKM. This CDR3 is 12 amino acids long. J lost 7 bases, V lost 5 bases, and 4 bases had no gene match. The DNA of the CDR3 is TGTGCCAGCAGTGTGGGGACAGTTGAAGCTTTCTTT. This encodes CASSVGTVEAFF.

This chain connects TRBV5-1 to TRBJ2-2, with D perhaps matching TRBD2 (6 bases). Deletions cut 1 base from V and 0 bases from J, with 13 bases between. Germline V gene lookup returns CDR1 SGHRS and CDR2 YFSETQ. CDR3 length: 17 amino acids. The CDR3 nucleotides read TGCGCCAGCAGCTTGAGGGCATCGGGGGCGAACACCGGGGAGCTGTTTTTT. Protein sequence: CASSLRASGANTGELFF.

The V and J genes are TRBV6-4 and TRBJ1-1, with unresolved D. Trimming pared 4 bases from V and 1 base from J, leaving 10 bases between. Germline V lookup: CDR1 MRHNA, CDR2 SNTAGT. This CDR3 has 14 residues. The chain's CDR3 is CASSASPGNTEAFF. As DNA, the CDR3 is TGTGCCAGCAGTGCCTCTCCAGGGAACACTGAAGCTTTCTTT.

The chain combines TRBV10-2 with TRBJ2-3; possible D gene TRBD1, 5 bases. The germline V and J ends were trimmed by 4 bases and 3 bases, with 8 bases remaining between them. The CDR3 contains 13 residues. Per germline, CDR1 WSHSY and CDR2 SAAADI. For the CDR3, the DNA is TGCGCCAGCAGTGCCAGGGATACAGATACGCAGTATTTT. Its translation is CASSARDTDTQYF.

This CDR3 reads CASSGLAGVSYEQYF. The DNA for the CDR3 is TGTGCCAGCAGCGGTCTAGCGGGGGTCTCCTACGAGCAGTACTTC. This sequence joins TRBV9 and TRBJ2-7; 10 bases are a match to TRBD2. This CDR3 region has 15 residues. V dropped 3 bases and J dropped 0; count of bases not matched to a gene: 3. Germline CDR1 and CDR2: SGDLS and YYNGEE.

The V and J genes are TRBV2 and TRBJ2-1; D unresolved. The CDR3 extends over 16 amino acids. Trimming took off 0 bases at V and 1 base at J, with 10 bases between the two ends. CDR1 and CDR2 from the germline V gene are SNHLY and FYNNEI. For the CDR3, the DNA is TGTGCCAGCAGTGAAGCGGGCTGGCCATCCTACAATGAGCAGTTCTTC. Amino acids: CASSEAGWPSYNEQFF.

V gene TRBV9 combines with J gene TRBJ2-3, with D perhaps TRBD1 (5 bases). The CDR3 length is 16 residues. The germline V gene encodes CDR1 SGDLS and CDR2 YYNGEE. V was trimmed by 1 base and J by 1 base, leaving 13 bases between them. CDR3 residues: CASSVRGVSGTDTQYF. In nucleotides, the CDR3 is TGTGCCAGCAGCGTAAGGGGCGTAAGTGGCACAGATACGCAGTATTTT. The full variable domain, completed using reference TRBV9 and TRBJ2-3, is DSGVTQTPKHLITATGQRVTLRCSPRSGDLSVYWYQQSLDQGLQFLIQYYNGEERAKGNILERFSAQQFPDLHSELNLSSLELGDSALYFCASSVRGVSGTDTQYFGPGTRLTVL.

By share, this clone counts as medium-sized. The chain employs TRBV25-1 and TRBJ1-1, with a tentative D call TRBD1 (6 bases). This CDR3 contains 15 residues. Germline V gene lookup returns CDR1 MGHDK and CDR2 SYGVNS. Trimming took 6 bases from V and 1 from J, leaving 15 bases between them. The CDR3 here is CASSPASGQNTEAFF. Written as DNA, the CDR3 is TGTGCCAGCAGCCCCGCCTCGGGACAGAACACTGAAGCTTTCTTT. Using reference TRBV25-1 and TRBJ1-1 for the parts outside the CDR3, the full variable domain is EADIYQTPRYLVIGTGKKITLECSQTMGHDKMYWYQQDPGMELHLIHYSYGVNSTEKGDLSSESTVSRIRTEHFPLTLESARPSHTSQYLCASSPASGQNTEAFFGQGTRLTVV.

The chain employs TRBV6-1 and TRBJ2-1, with 13 bases identical to TRBD2. Germline V gene sequence: CDR1 MNHNS, CDR2 SASEGT. V was pared by 6 bases and J by 7 bases, with 3 bases of the junction left unmatched. This CDR3 is built from 14 residues. The CDR3 DNA is TGTGCCAGCAGGGGACTAGCGGGACGAAATGAGCAGTTCTTC. Its translation: CASRGLAGRNEQFF.

The chain recombines TRBV29-1 with TRBJ1-2; TRBD1 matches at 7 bases. CDR1 is SQVTM and CDR2 is ANQGSEA in the germline V gene. CDR3 size: 16 residues. Losses at the gene ends were 2 bases for V and 1 base for J; bases not matched to a gene: 10. The CDR3 DNA reads TGCAGCGTTGAAAGCCGGGACAGACAACTTAACTATGGCTACACCTTC. It encodes CSVESRDRQLNYGYTF. The full variable domain, its missing parts supplied by reference TRBV29-1 and TRBJ1-2, is SAVISQKPSRDICQRGTSLTIQCQVDSQVTMMFWYRQQPGQSLTLIATANQGSEATYESGFVIDKFPISRPNLTFSTLTVSNMSPEDSSIYLCSVESRDRQLNYGYTFGSGTRLTVV.

This sequence joins TRBV10-1 and TRBJ2-1; 12 nucleotides match TRBD2. Germline loops: CDR1 WNHNN, CDR2 SYGVQD (reference sequence). V shed 4 bases, J shed 10 bases, and the junction held 5 bases outside the gene matches. This CDR3 region has 14 residues. The CDR3 bases are TGCGCCAGCAGTGTATCTAGCGGGAGGGGCGAGCAGTTCTTC. It encodes CASSVSSGRGEQFF.

The V and J genes are TRBV19 and TRBJ1-2; D not resolved. V shed 6 bases and J shed 8 bases, with 13 bases lying between them. Germline V gene lookup returns CDR1 LNHDA and CDR2 SQIVND (reference sequence). The CDR3 runs to 12 residues. Here the CDR3 DNA reads TGTGCCAGTAGCTTGGCAGGCAACGGCTACACCTTC. Translated, it gives CASSLAGNGYTF.

CDR3 region: CAGNDRGPYNEQFF. The CDR3 DNA sequence: TGTGCCGGCAACGACAGGGGCCCTTACAATGAGCAGTTCTTC. J is TRBJ2-1 and V is TRBV10-3; 8 positions agree with TRBD1. The V segment lost 11 bases and the J segment 4 bases; nucleotides outside the gene matches: 10. This CDR3 region has 14 residues. Per the germline V gene, CDR1 is ENHRY and CDR2 is SYGVKD.

The chain links TRBV5-1 to TRBJ1-3; 8 bases are shared with TRBD1. The CDR3 contains 14 residues. J lost 4 bases, V lost 2 bases, and 2 bases had no gene match. Looked up from germline, CDR1 is SGHRS and CDR2 is YFSETQ. Here the CDR3 reads CASSLGDRGNTIYF. CDR3 DNA sequence: TGCGCCAGCAGCTTAGGGGACAGGGGAAACACCATATATTTT.

V and J are TRBV28 and TRBJ2-7; TRBD2 aligns across 8 bases. With 2 bases clipped from V and 4 bases from J, the junction kept 7 bases outside the gene matches. The CDR3 runs 15 residues. CDR1 is MDHEN and CDR2 is SYDVKM in the germline V gene. The CDR3 region is CASSLRLAGPYEQYF. CDR3 coding DNA: TGTGCCAGCAGTTTACGCCTAGCGGGCCCATACGAGCAGTACTTC.

This clone was counted many times. The V gene is TRBV7-2, the J gene TRBJ2-1; D call uncertain. V lost 5 bases, J lost 6 bases, and 11 bases lay in between. This CDR3 contains 13 residues. In germline, CDR1 is SGHTA, CDR2 FQGNSA. The chain's CDR3 is CASSVLESNEQFF. As DNA, the CDR3 is TGTGCCAGCAGCGTCCTAGAGAGCAATGAGCAGTTCTTC.

This clone was seen a handful of times. The chain is built from TRBV28 and TRBJ1-5; D is unresolved. The CDR3 covers 12 residues. Germline CDR1 MDHEN, CDR2 SYDVKM. Trimming left V 6 bases short and J 6 bases short, with 9 bases between. The CDR3, as DNA: TGTGCCAGCAGAAGGGCGGGTCAGCCCCAGCATTTT. As protein: CASRRAGQPQHF.

This clone was found a few times. The rearrangement joins TRBV4-1 to TRBJ2-1; 7 bases fit TRBD1. The CDR3 sequence is 15 residues long. Looked up from germline, CDR1 is MGHRA and CDR2 is YSYEKL. The ends lost 4 bases at V and 5 bases at J; junction bases unmatched: 8. CDR3: CASSLYLGQDNEQFF. CDR3 nucleotides: TGCGCCAGCAGCCTTTACCTCGGACAGGACAATGAGCAGTTCTTC.